Below are 24 T cell receptor beta chains sequenced from a single sample in a study of Graves' ophthalmopathy and Graves' hyperthyroidism. As the template, RNA transcripts were used to amplify TCR beta CDR3 regions. HTBI-primed RT-PCR formed the first round, and a multiplex PCR formed the second. One entry per CDR3 protein, called by TCRdb with MiXCR from the multiplex PCR reads. This sample carries fewer than 350,000 distinct CDR3 sequences, about a sixth of them seen once, and the ten largest clones take approximately 13%. The sequencing input was peripheral blood. All receptors derive from an adult man with Graves' ophthalmopathy.

This clonotype was detected ten times or more. The chain employs TRBV28 and TRBJ2-5, with D perhaps matching TRBD1 (5 bases). Trimming stripped 5 bases from V and 1 base from J, with 8 bases between. CDR3 length equals 13 residues. Germline CDR1 MDHEN, CDR2 SYDVKM. The DNA of the CDR3 is TGTGCCAGCAGTATGACAGTCCAAGAGACCCAGTACTTC. Its translation: CASSMTVQETQYF.

Note on this clonotype: Germline is not matched at one junction end, which may reflect a read error. V gene TRBV5-1 combines with J gene TRBJ1-1; D is perhaps TRBD1 (5 bases). This CDR3 has 15 amino acids. Germline V gene data show CDR1 as SGHRS and CDR2 as YFSETQ. CDR3 DNA sequence: TGCGCCAGCAGCCTCGCAGCGGGCCGGGGGACTGAAGCTTCCTTT. Encoded protein: CASSLAAGRGTEASF.

The V call is TRBV7-2, the J call TRBJ1-2; no reliable D call. V lost 4 bases and J 0 bases, leaving 12 bases between the germline ends. Germline loops: CDR1 SGHTA, CDR2 FQGNSA. The CDR3 is 15 amino acids. The CDR3 nucleotides read TGTGCCAGCAGCTCCACTCCGGGAGCTAACTATGGCTACACCTTC. Its translation is CASSSTPGANYGYTF.

This clonotype was found many times. The chain joins TRBV10-3 to TRBJ1-2; no firm D call. The CDR3 covers 12 residues. CDR1 is ENHRY and CDR2 is SYGVKD in the germline V gene. V lost 2 bases to trimming and J lost 8 bases, with 9 bases between them. The CDR3 DNA follows: TGTGCCATCAGTGAGGTGGCGGGAGGCTACACCTTC. The encoded protein is CAISEVAGGYTF.

Of note for this clonotype: A read error may be the cause here, since a much bigger clone is one base away. The rearrangement joins TRBV7-3 to TRBJ2-2, with 12 bases aligning to TRBD2. Germline trimming cut 6 bases from V and 6 bases from J; bases unmatched to any gene: 5. Germline-derived CDR1 and CDR2 are SGHTA and FQGTGA. The CDR3 is 15 residues long. This chain's CDR3 is CASSPSGGDPGELFF. The CDR3, as DNA: TGTGCCAGCAGTCCTAGCGGGGGGGACCCCGGGGAGCTGTTTTTT.

This clonotype has a count of ten or more. This chain connects TRBV29-1 to TRBJ1-1; D uncertain. Germline values: CDR1 SQVTM, CDR2 ANQGSEA. The CDR3 loop spans 12 amino acids. Trimming shortened V by 5 bases and J by 0 bases, and 7 bases separated the two germline ends. The CDR3 reads CSVTVMNTEAFF. DNA of the CDR3: TGCAGCGTTACCGTCATGAACACTGAAGCTTTCTTT.

This clonotype appeared many times. This chain links TRBV6-5 with TRBJ2-7, with 8 positions matching TRBD1. J was trimmed by 2 bases and V by 10 bases; bases with no gene match: 4. The CDR3 runs 12 residues. Germline loops: CDR1 MNHEY, CDR2 SVGAGI. CDR3 protein: CATDRGAYEQYF. In DNA, the CDR3 is TGTGCCACAGACAGGGGCGCCTACGAGCAGTACTTC.

This clonotype was detected ten times or more. An end of the junction does not agree with germline; a read error may underlie this. The CDR3 sequence is CASSQEEGQSF. The CDR3 DNA reads TGCGCCAGCAGCCAAGAAGAAGGGCAGAGTTTC. The chain combines TRBV4-1 with TRBJ2-7; D call uncertain. The germline gives CDR1 MGHRA, CDR2 YSYEKL. This CDR3 has 11 amino acids.

This clonotype occurred many times. This chain links TRBV6-2 or TRBV6-3 with TRBJ2-5, with unresolved D. Trimming removed 5 bases from V and 5 bases from J, with 12 bases in between. Germline lookup yields CDR1 MNHEY and CDR2 SVGEGT. The CDR3 spans 13 residues. CDR3 sequence: CASSQHLRETQYF. The DNA of the CDR3 is TGTGCCAGCAGTCAACACCTCCGGGAGACCCAGTACTTC.

This clonotype was seen repeatedly, ten times or more. J is TRBJ2-7 and V is TRBV6-5; 9 nucleotides line up with TRBD2. The ends lost 6 bases at V and 2 bases at J; junction bases unmatched: 8. Germline V gives CDR1 MNHEY, CDR2 SVGAGI. This CDR3 contains 15 residues. The CDR3 protein is CASSPLAGLPYEQYF. CDR3 bases: TGTGCCAGCAGCCCTCTAGCGGGATTACCCTACGAGCAGTACTTC.

At least ten counts were recorded for this clonotype. This sequence joins TRBV20-1 and TRBJ2-2; the D is unclear. Trimming removed 0 bases from V and 0 bases from J, with 14 bases in between. This CDR3 contains 17 residues. CDR1 and CDR2 (germline): DFQATT, SNEGSKA (reference sequence). The CDR3 reads CSARDLGGSANTGELFF. DNA for the CDR3: TGCAGTGCTAGAGATTTAGGCGGCAGCGCGAACACCGGGGAGCTGTTTTTT.

This clonotype appeared many times. V usage is TRBV30 and J usage is TRBJ2-7; D may be TRBD1 (6 bases). The CDR3 loop spans 11 amino acids. V was shortened by 5 bases and J by 1 base, with 6 bases between the two germline ends. Germline CDR1 and CDR2: GTSNPN and SVGIG (reference sequence). CDR3 protein: CAWGQSYEQYF. The CDR3 region has the DNA TGTGCCTGGGGACAGTCCTACGAGCAGTACTTC.

This clonotype showed up many times. The chain is built from TRBV28 and TRBJ1-1, with 10 bases matching TRBD1. Trimming took 1 base from V and 7 from J; bases not matched to a gene: 9. The V gene's germline CDR1 is MDHEN and CDR2 SYDVKM. This CDR3 is 16 amino acids long. CDR3 region: CASSLFYPGQGFEAFF. The CDR3 DNA is TGTGCCAGCAGTTTATTCTACCCGGGACAGGGGTTTGAAGCTTTCTTT. The full variable domain, with the rest looked up from reference TRBV28 and TRBJ1-1, is DVKVTQSSRYLVKRTGEKVFLECVQDMDHENMFWYRQDPGLGLRLIYFSYDVKMKEKGDIPEGYSVSREKKERFSLILESASTNQTSMYLCASSLFYPGQGFEAFFGQGTRLTVV.

Only a few counts were recorded for this clonotype. The rearrangement uses TRBV5-1 and TRBJ2-1; 10 bases align to TRBD2. V was pared by 0 bases and J by 8 bases, with 8 bases of the junction left unmatched. CDR1 and CDR2 (germline): SGHRS, YFSETQ. The CDR3 consists of 16 residues. The CDR3 DNA reads TGCGCCAGCAGCTTGGCGGCTAGCGGGAGAGTAGATGAGCAGTTCTTC. Amino acid sequence: CASSLAASGRVDEQFF. Supplemented by reference TRBV5-1 and TRBJ2-1, the full variable domain reads KAGVTQTPRYLIKTRGQQVTLSCSPISGHRSVSWYQQTPGQGLQFLFEYFSETQRNKGNFPGRFSGRQFSNSRSEMNVSTLELGDSALYLCASSLAASGRVDEQFFGPGTRLTVL.

This clonotype was seen many times. This CDR3 reads CASSQGYGLLNTEAFF. DNA for the CDR3: TGTGCCAGCAGCCAAGGGTACGGACTCTTGAACACTGAAGCTTTCTTT. V is TRBV14 and J is TRBJ1-1; no clear D gene. Germline V lookup: CDR1 SGHDN, CDR2 FVKESK. V was pared by 1 base and J by 0 bases, with 12 bases between. The CDR3 loop spans 16 amino acids.

At least ten counts were recorded for this clonotype. This chain joins TRBV5-1 and TRBJ2-7; tentatively, D is TRBD2 (6 bases). This CDR3 is built from 14 residues. Germline assignment: CDR1 SGHRS and CDR2 YFSETQ. Trimming took 7 bases from V and 0 from J, leaving 14 bases between them. In DNA, the CDR3 is TGCGCCAGCGGGACCGGGACTTACTCCTACGAGCAGTACTTC. Encoded protein: CASGTGTYSYEQYF.

The sample holds many counts of this clonotype. The rearrangement links TRBV7-3 to TRBJ1-1; D is perhaps TRBD1 (5 bases). Per germline, CDR1 SGHTA and CDR2 FQGTGA. The V end was cut by 0 bases, the J end by 6 bases, with 8 bases between. This CDR3 spans 13 amino acids. The CDR3 DNA sequence: TGTGCCAGCAGCTTAACGGGGGTCTCTGAAGCTTTCTTT. Protein product: CASSLTGVSEAFF.

This clonotype was seen once. The chain employs TRBV19 and TRBJ2-7, with 8 bases aligning to TRBD1. The V gene's germline CDR1 is LNHDA and CDR2 SQIVND (reference sequence). V dropped 4 bases and J dropped 7; count of bases not matched to a gene: 9. The length of the CDR3 is 14 residues. The CDR3 DNA follows: TGTGCCAGTAGTACCACGGACAGGGCGAGGGAGCAGTACTTC. It specifies CASSTTDRAREQYF.

V is TRBV27 and J is TRBJ1-5; 8 positions match TRBD1. Germline CDR1 is MNHEY and CDR2 is SMNVEV (reference sequence). J lost 6 bases, V lost 6 bases, and 4 bases had no gene match. CDR3 length: 13 amino acids. CDR3 in DNA: TGTGCCAGCAGACGAACAGGGGGTCAGCCCCAGCATTTT. It yields the protein CASRRTGGQPQHF.

This clonotype appeared many times. This rearrangement joins TRBV12-5 to TRBJ2-5; 7 positions match TRBD1. This CDR3 comprises 16 residues. The germline V gene encodes CDR1 LGHNT and CDR2 FRNRAP. The J segment lost 4 bases and the V segment lost 2 bases, leaving 10 bases of the junction unmatched. The CDR3 nucleotides read TGTGCTAGTGGTTTGCCATCGACAGGGATGGGAGAGACCCAGTACTTC. Amino acids: CASGLPSTGMGETQYF.

V usage is TRBV12-3 or TRBV12-4 and J usage is TRBJ1-2; no firm D call. This CDR3 has 15 amino acids. V was shortened by 8 bases and J by 8 bases, with 24 bases between the two germline ends. The CDR3 here is CASGLVAGIWRGYTF. The CDR3 region has the DNA TGTGCCAGCGGCTTAGTAGCTGGCATCTGGAGAGGCTACACCTTC.

The chain couples TRBV6-1 to TRBJ1-1; no definite D call. The CDR3 is 13 residues long. Germline V CDR1 and CDR2: MNHNS, SASEGT. The V end lost 3 bases, the J end lost 4 bases, and 9 bases lay between the germline ends. The CDR3 DNA sequence: TGTGCCAGCAGTGATGGGCAGACCACTGAAGCTTTCTTT. Translation: CASSDGQTTEAFF.

This clonotype has a count of ten or more. The chain carries TRBV5-1 and TRBJ1-2; tentative D call: TRBD1 (5 bases). Germline V gene lookup returns CDR1 SGHRS and CDR2 YFSETQ. The ends were cut back, 4 bases at V and 5 bases at J, with 15 bases in the middle. CDR3 size: 14 residues. The CDR3 bases are TGCGCCAGCAGCCCCGGGCCGGGGACTTATGGCTACACCTTC. It encodes CASSPGPGTYGYTF.

With respect to this clonotype: With a much larger clone just one base away, this may be a read error. The J gene is TRBJ2-7, the V gene TRBV20-1; TRBD1 agrees at 7 bases. This CDR3 spans 13 amino acids. The ends lost 5 bases at V and 0 bases at J; junction bases unmatched: 4. From germline, CDR1 is DFQATT and CDR2 SNEGSKA (reference sequence). CDR3 in amino acids: CSAATGSSYEQYF. CDR3 sequence (DNA): TGCAGTGCTGCGACAGGGAGCTCCTACGAGCAGTACTTC.